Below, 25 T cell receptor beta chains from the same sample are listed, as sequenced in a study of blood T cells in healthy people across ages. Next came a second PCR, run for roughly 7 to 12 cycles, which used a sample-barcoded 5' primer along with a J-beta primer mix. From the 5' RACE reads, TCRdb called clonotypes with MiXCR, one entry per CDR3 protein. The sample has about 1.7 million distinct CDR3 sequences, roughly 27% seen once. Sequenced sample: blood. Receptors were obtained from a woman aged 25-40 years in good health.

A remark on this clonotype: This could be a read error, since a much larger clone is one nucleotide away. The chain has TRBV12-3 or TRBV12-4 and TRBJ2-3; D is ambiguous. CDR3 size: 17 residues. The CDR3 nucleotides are TGTGTCAGCAGCCTTGGGTTACATATAACTAGCACAGATACGCAGTATTTT. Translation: CVSSLGLHITSTDTQYF.

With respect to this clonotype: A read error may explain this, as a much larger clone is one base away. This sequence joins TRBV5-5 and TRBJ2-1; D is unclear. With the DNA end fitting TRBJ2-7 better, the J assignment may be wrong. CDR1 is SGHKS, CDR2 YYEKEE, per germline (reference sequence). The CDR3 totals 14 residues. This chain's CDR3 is CASSLRLAYNEQYF. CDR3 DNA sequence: TGTGCCAGCAGCTTGAGGCTGGCCTACAATGAGCAGTACTTC.

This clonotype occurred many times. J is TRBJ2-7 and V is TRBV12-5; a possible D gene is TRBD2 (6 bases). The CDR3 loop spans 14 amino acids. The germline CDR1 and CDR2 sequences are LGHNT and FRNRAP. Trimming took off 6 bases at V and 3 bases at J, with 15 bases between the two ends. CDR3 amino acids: CASGPVQGGYEQYF. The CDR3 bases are TGTGCTAGTGGACCTGTCCAGGGAGGCTACGAGCAGTACTTC.

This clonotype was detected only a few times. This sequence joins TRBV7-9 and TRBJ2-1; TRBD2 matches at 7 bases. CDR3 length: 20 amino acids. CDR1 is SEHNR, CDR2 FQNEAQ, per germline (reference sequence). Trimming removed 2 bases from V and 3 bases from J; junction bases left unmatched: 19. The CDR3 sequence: CASSLQGVDGRERVYNEQFF. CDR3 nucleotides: TGTGCCAGCAGCTTACAAGGGGTAGATGGGCGGGAGAGGGTCTACAATGAGCAGTTCTTC.

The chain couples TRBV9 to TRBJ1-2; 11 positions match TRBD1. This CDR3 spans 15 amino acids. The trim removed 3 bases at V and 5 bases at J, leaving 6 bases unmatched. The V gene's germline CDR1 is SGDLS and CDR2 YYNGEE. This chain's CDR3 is CASSGTGGSGYGYTF. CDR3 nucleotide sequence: TGTGCCAGCAGCGGGACAGGGGGCTCTGGGTATGGCTACACCTTC.

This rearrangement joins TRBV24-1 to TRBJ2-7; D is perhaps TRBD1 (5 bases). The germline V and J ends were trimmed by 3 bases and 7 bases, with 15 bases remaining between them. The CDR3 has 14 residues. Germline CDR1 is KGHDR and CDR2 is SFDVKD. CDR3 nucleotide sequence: TGTGCCACCAGTGATAGCAGGGCCCCTAGGGAGCAGTACTTC. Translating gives CATSDSRAPREQYF.

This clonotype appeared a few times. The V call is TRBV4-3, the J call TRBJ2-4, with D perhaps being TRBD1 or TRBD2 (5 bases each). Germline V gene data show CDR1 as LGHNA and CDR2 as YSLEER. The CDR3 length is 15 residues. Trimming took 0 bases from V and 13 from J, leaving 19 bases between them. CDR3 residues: CASSQDTGIRGGQYF. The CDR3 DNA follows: TGCGCCAGCAGCCAAGATACCGGGATACGGGGCGGGCAGTACTTC.

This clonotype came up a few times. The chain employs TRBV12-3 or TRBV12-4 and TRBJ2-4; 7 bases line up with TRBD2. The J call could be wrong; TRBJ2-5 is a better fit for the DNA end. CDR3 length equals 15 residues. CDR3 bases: TGTGCCAGCAGTTTCCAAGGACTAGGGCGTGAGACCCAGTACTTC. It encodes CASSFQGLGRETQYF.

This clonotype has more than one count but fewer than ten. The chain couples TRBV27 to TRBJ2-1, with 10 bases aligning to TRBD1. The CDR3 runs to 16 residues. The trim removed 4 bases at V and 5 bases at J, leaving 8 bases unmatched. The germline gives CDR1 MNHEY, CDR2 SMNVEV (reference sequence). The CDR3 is CASSSPDRGGDNEQFF. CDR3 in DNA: TGTGCCAGCAGTTCCCCGGACAGGGGGGGTGACAATGAGCAGTTCTTC.

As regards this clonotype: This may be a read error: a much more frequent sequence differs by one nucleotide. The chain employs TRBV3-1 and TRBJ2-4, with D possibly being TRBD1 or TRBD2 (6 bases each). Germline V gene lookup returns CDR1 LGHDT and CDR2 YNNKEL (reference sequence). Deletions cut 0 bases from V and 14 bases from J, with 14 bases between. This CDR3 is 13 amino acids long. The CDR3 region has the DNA TGTGCCAGCAGCCAAGAGGGGGGCAGGTTGGAGTACTTC. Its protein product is CASSQEGGRLEYF. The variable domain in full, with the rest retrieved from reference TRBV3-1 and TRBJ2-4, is DTAVSQTPKYLVTQMGNDKSIKCEQNLGHDTMYWYKQDSKKFLKIMFSYNNKELIINETVPNRFSPKSPDKAHLNLHINSLELGDSAVYFCASSQEGGRLEYFGAGTRLSVL.

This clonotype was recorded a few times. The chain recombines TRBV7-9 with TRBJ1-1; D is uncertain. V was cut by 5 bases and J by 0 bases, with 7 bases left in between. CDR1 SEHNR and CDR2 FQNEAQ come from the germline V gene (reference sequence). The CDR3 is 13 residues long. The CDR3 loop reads CASSHALNTEAFF. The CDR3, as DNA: TGTGCCAGCAGCCATGCCCTGAACACTGAAGCTTTCTTT.

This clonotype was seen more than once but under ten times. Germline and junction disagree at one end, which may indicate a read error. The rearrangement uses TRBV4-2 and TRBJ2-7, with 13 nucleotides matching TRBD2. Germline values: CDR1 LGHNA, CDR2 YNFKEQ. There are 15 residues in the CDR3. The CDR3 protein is CASSQTSGGAYERYF. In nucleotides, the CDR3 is TGTGCCAGCAGCCAAACTAGCGGGGGGGCCTACGAGCGGTACTTC.

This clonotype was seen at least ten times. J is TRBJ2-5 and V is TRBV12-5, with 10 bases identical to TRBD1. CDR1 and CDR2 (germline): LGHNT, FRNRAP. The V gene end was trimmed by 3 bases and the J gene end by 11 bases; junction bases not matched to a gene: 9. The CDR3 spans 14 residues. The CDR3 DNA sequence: TGTGCTAGTGGTTTCCGGGACAGGGGTGAAGAGCAGTACTTC. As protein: CASGFRDRGEEQYF.

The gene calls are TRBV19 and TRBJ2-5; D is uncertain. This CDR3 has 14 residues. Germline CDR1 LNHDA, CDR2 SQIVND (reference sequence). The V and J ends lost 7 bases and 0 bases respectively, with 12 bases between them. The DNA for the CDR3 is TGTGCCAGTACGCCAAGTCAATACCAAGAGACCCAGTACTTC. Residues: CASTPSQYQETQYF.

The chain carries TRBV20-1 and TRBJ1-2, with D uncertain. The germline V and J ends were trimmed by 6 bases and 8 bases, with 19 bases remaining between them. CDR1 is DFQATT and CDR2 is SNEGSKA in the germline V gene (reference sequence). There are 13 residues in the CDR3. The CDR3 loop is CSAPDGHWGGYTF. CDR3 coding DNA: TGCAGTGCACCGGACGGGCACTGGGGAGGCTACACCTTC.

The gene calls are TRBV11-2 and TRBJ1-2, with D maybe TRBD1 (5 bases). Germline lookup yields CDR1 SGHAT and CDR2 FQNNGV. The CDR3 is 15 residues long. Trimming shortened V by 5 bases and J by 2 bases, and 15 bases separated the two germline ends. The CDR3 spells CASSSPGRQNYGYTF. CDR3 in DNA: TGTGCCAGCAGCAGCCCGGGACGGCAAAACTATGGCTACACCTTC. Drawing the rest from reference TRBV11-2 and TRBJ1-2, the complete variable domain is EAGVAQSPRYKIIEKRQSVAFWCNPISGHATLYWYQQILGQGPKLLIQFQNNGVVDDSQLPKDRFSAERLKGVDSTLKIQPAKLEDSAVYLCASSSPGRQNYGYTFGSGTRLTVV.

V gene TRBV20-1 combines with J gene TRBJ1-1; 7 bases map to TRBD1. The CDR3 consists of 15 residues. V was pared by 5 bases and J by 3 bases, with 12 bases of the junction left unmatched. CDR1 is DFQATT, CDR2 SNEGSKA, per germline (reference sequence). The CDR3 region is CSAPIRQGGYTEAFF. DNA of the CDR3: TGCAGTGCTCCTATCCGACAGGGCGGGTACACTGAAGCTTTCTTT.

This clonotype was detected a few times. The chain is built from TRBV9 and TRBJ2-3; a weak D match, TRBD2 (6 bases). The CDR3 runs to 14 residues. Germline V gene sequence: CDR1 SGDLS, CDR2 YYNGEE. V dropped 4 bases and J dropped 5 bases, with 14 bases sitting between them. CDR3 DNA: TGTGCCAGCAGCCGACTGGGGGAGGTAGATACGCAGTATTTT. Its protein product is CASSRLGEVDTQYF. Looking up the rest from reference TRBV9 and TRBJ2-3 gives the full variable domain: DSGVTQTPKHLITATGQRVTLRCSPRSGDLSVYWYQQSLDQGLQFLIQYYNGEERAKGNILERFSAQQFPDLHSELNLSSLELGDSALYFCASSRLGEVDTQYFGPGTRLTVL.

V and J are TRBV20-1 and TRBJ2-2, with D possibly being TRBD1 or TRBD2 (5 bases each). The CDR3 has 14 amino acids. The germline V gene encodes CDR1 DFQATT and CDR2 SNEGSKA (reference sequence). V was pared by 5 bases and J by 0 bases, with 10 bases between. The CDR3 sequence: CSAWDRANTGELFF. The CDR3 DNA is TGCAGTGCTTGGGACCGCGCGAACACCGGGGAGCTGTTTTTT.

This chain's CDR3 is CASSLAPVGEKLFF. CDR3 DNA sequence: TGTGCCAGCAGTCTGGCCCCGGTTGGTGAAAAACTGTTTTTT. J is TRBJ1-4 and V is TRBV6-1; D remains ambiguous. Trimming cost V 5 bases and J 7 bases, with 14 bases left between them. The CDR3 is 14 amino acids. The germline gives CDR1 MNHNS, CDR2 SASEGT.

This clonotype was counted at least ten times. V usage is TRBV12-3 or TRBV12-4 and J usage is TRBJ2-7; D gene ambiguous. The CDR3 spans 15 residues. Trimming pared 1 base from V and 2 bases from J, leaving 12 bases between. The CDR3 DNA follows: TGTGCCAGCAGTTTAGAGGGCAGAGCTACCTACGAGCAGTACTTC. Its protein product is CASSLEGRATYEQYF.

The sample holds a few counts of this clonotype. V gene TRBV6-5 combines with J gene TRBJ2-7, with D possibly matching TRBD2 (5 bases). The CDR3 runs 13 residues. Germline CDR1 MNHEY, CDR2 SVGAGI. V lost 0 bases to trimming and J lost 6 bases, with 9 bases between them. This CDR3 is CASSYSARGEQYF. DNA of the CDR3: TGTGCCAGCAGTTACTCGGCCCGGGGCGAGCAGTACTTC.

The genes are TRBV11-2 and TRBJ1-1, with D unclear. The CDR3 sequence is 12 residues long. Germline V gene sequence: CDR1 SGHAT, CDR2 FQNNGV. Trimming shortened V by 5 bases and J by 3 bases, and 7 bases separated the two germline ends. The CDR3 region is CASSGRDTEAFF. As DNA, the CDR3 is TGTGCCAGCAGCGGACGGGACACTGAAGCTTTCTTT. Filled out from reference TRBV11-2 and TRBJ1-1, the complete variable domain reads EAGVAQSPRYKIIEKRQSVAFWCNPISGHATLYWYQQILGQGPKLLIQFQNNGVVDDSQLPKDRFSAERLKGVDSTLKIQPAKLEDSAVYLCASSGRDTEAFFGQGTRLTVV.

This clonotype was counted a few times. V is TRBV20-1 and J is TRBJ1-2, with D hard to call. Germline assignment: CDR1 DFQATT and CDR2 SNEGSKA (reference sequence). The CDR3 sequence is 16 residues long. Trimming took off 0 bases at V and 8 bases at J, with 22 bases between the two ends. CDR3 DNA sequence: TGCAGTGCTAGAGATGGTGGGGAGGCCCGGCCGTACGGCTACACCTTC. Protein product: CSARDGGEARPYGYTF.

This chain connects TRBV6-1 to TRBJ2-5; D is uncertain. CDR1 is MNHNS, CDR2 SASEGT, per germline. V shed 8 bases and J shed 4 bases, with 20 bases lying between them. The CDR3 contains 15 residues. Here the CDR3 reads CASLFGTSPGETQYF. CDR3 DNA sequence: TGTGCCAGCCTGTTCGGCACTTCACCCGGAGAGACCCAGTACTTC.